This entry lists 22 T cell receptor beta chains sequenced from one sample in a study of blood T cell repertoires in COVID-19. Method: immunoSEQ multiplex PCR; TCRdb's copy keeps in-frame clones and lacks some. The sample consists of around 210,000 clones, approximately 80% of them appearing once. The specimen sequenced was peripheral blood. The source of these receptors is a man aged 60 to 69 with COVID-19, enrolled during active disease.

Points on this clone: At the DNA level, this CDR3 is encoded by other sequences in the same sample as well. This rearrangement joins TRBV28 to TRBJ1-1; D may be TRBD1 (5 bases). Per germline, CDR1 MDHEN and CDR2 SYDVKM. The CDR3 extends over 13 amino acids. V dropped 3 bases and J dropped 0 bases, with 5 bases sitting between them. The CDR3 DNA is TGTGCCAGCAGTTTGACAGTGAACACTGAAGCTTTCTTT. This sequence encodes CASSLTVNTEAFF.

To note about this clone: Other DNA sequences in the sample encode the same CDR3. The V call is TRBV6-6, the J call TRBJ1-6; no clear D. Germline V lookup: CDR1 MNHNY, CDR2 SVGAGI (reference sequence). The length of the CDR3 is 14 residues. Trimming left V 0 bases short and J 6 bases short, with 6 bases between. CDR3 DNA sequence: TGTGCCAGCAGTTACTCGGAGGGTAATTCACCCCTCCACTTT. Its protein is CASSYSEGNSPLHF.

The V and J genes are TRBV7-2 and TRBJ1-1; no firm D call. CDR1 is SGHTA and CDR2 is FQGNSA in the germline V gene. The CDR3 runs to 14 residues. Trimming removed 6 bases from V and 0 bases from J, with 11 bases in between. In nucleotides, the CDR3 is TGTGCCAGCAGACAACAGCAGATGAACACTGAAGCTTTCTTT. Residues: CASRQQQMNTEAFF. Using reference TRBV7-2 and TRBJ1-1 for the parts outside the CDR3, the full variable domain is GAGVSQSPSNKVTEKGKDVELRCDPISGHTALYWYRQSLGQGLEFLIYFQGNSAPDKSGLPSDRFSAERTGGSVSTLTIQRTQQEDSAVYLCASRQQQMNTEAFFGQGTRLTVV.

This clone turned up a few times. The CDR3 region has the DNA TGTGCCAGCAGCTTAGGGTCTAGCGGGGCCAATGAGCAGTTCTTC. Translation gives CASSLGSSGANEQFF. The rearrangement links TRBV13 to TRBJ2-1; 9 bases match TRBD2. J lost 6 bases, V lost 0 bases, and 3 bases had no gene match. The CDR3 totals 15 residues. CDR1 is PRHDT and CDR2 is FYEKMQ in the germline V gene (reference sequence).

The chain joins TRBV10-3 to TRBJ2-1, with D maybe TRBD2 (6 bases). Germline CDR1 is ENHRY and CDR2 is SYGVKD. The CDR3 is 16 residues long. V gave up 5 bases and J gave up 7 bases, with 21 bases separating them. The CDR3 nucleotides read TGTGCCATCAGTCGTGGCGAACAAGGAGGGAGAAATGAGCAGTTCTTC. Encoded protein: CAISRGEQGGRNEQFF.

This clone was detected only once. The chain joins TRBV28 to TRBJ2-1; TRBD1 aligns across 7 bases. Germline values: CDR1 MDHEN, CDR2 SYDVKM. CDR3 length: 13 amino acids. J was trimmed by 5 bases and V by 8 bases; bases with no gene match: 6. CDR3 bases: TGTGCCAGCCACGGACAGGCTGACAATGAGCAGTTCTTC. The encoded protein is CASHGQADNEQFF. Combining the CDR3 with reference TRBV28 and TRBJ2-1 gives the whole variable domain DVKVTQSSRYLVKRTGEKVFLECVQDMDHENMFWYRQDPGLGLRLIYFSYDVKMKEKGDIPEGYSVSREKKERFSLILESASTNQTSMYLCASHGQADNEQFFGPGTRLTVL.

This clone was counted once. The chain combines TRBV6-5 with TRBJ1-1, with 8 bases that match TRBD1. With V trimmed by 2 bases and J by 7 bases, 3 bases remained unmatched. Germline assignment: CDR1 MNHEY and CDR2 SVGAGI. The CDR3 spans 13 residues. CDR3 sequence reads: CASSYRQGSEAFF. The CDR3 DNA reads as TGTGCCAGCAGTTACCGACAGGGGAGTGAAGCTTTCTTT.

The V gene is TRBV10-3, the J gene TRBJ1-5, with D possibly TRBD1 on 6 matching bases. V gave up 3 bases and J gave up 6 bases, with 12 bases separating them. The CDR3 is 14 amino acids. The germline gives CDR1 ENHRY, CDR2 SYGVKD. CDR3 nucleotides: TGTGCCATCAGTGACAGGGACATAGGTCAGCCCCAGCATTTT. Its protein product is CAISDRDIGQPQHF.

The genes are TRBV3-1 (or the pseudogene TRBV3-2) and TRBJ2-5; TRBD1 might be the D (6 bases). Germline V gene sequence: CDR1 LGHDT, CDR2 YNNKEL (reference sequence). The CDR3 is made up of 14 amino acids. The V end was cut by 5 bases, the J end by 5 bases, with 15 bases between. CDR3 sequence: CASSDRIEGETQYF. The CDR3 nucleotides read TGTGCCAGCAGCGACAGGATCGAGGGCGAGACCCAGTACTTC.

This clone was recorded only once. The chain is built from TRBV9 and TRBJ1-1, with D perhaps matching TRBD1 (6 bases). The V end was cut by 0 bases, the J end by 2 bases, with 17 bases between. The CDR3 spans 17 residues. Per germline, CDR1 SGDLS and CDR2 YYNGEE. CDR3 amino acids: CASSVAPKQGPNTEAFF. CDR3 DNA sequence: TGTGCCAGCAGCGTAGCCCCAAAACAGGGACCAAACACTGAAGCTTTCTTT.

This clone came up a few times. CDR3 in amino acids: CASATQAGNTIYF. The CDR3 DNA follows: TGCGCCAGCGCTACCCAGGCGGGAAACACCATATATTTT. The J gene is TRBJ1-3, the V gene TRBV10-2; D not resolved. Trimming took 8 bases from V and 4 from J, leaving 12 bases between them. The CDR3 totals 13 residues. Germline V lookup: CDR1 WSHSY, CDR2 SAAADI.

This chain joins TRBV19 and TRBJ2-1; 7 positions agree with TRBD2. The CDR3 has 15 amino acids. From germline, CDR1 is LNHDA and CDR2 SQIVND (reference sequence). J was trimmed by 0 bases and V by 7 bases; bases with no gene match: 6. CDR3 DNA: TGTGCCAGTATTTCAGCGGGATCCTCCTACAATGAGCAGTTCTTC. Its protein product is CASISAGSSYNEQFF.

The chain is built from TRBV9 and TRBJ2-2; 8 bases line up with TRBD1. The germline V gene has CDR1 SGDLS and CDR2 YYNGEE. Trimming removed 3 bases from V and 3 bases from J; junction bases left unmatched: 10. The CDR3 is made up of 17 amino acids. The CDR3 DNA is TGTGCCAGCAGCGATACAATCCAGGGGGCAGACACCGGGGAGCTGTTTTTT. Translated: CASSDTIQGADTGELFF. The whole variable domain, remainder taken from reference TRBV9 and TRBJ2-2, is DSGVTQTPKHLITATGQRVTLRCSPRSGDLSVYWYQQSLDQGLQFLIQYYNGEERAKGNILERFSAQQFPDLHSELNLSSLELGDSALYFCASSDTIQGADTGELFFGEGSRLTVL.

This chain links TRBV6-6 with TRBJ1-4, with D possibly TRBD1 on 5 matching bases. Trimming removed 3 bases at V and 7 bases at J, with 12 bases between. CDR3 size: 14 residues. Germline assignment: CDR1 MNHNY and CDR2 SVGAGI (reference sequence). The CDR3: CASSYHQGAEKLFF. CDR3 bases: TGTGCCAGCAGTTATCACCAGGGCGCTGAAAAACTGTTTTTT.

This clone has more than one count but fewer than ten. The chain couples TRBV5-4 to TRBJ1-3; no firm D call. CDR1 and CDR2 (germline): SGHNT, YYREEE (reference sequence). The CDR3 totals 14 residues. The V and J ends lost 2 bases and 2 bases respectively, with 8 bases between them. The CDR3 nucleotides read TGTGCCAGCAGCTTTGACATAACTGGAAACACCATATATTTT. This encodes CASSFDITGNTIYF.

CDR3 sequence reads: CASSEQGRSTNEKLFF. The CDR3 nucleotides are TGTGCCAGCTCAGAACAGGGGCGGTCCACTAATGAAAAACTGTTTTTT. The gene calls are TRBV18 and TRBJ1-4; 7 bases are shared with TRBD1. J lost 2 bases, V lost 5 bases, and 8 bases had no gene match. The CDR3 length is 16 residues. The germline V gene has CDR1 KGHSH and CDR2 LQKENI. Full variable domain (outside the CDR3, taken from reference TRBV18 and TRBJ1-4): NAGVMQNPRHLVRRRGQEARLRCSPMKGHSHVYWYRQLPEEGLKFMVYLQKENIIDESGMPKERFSAEFPKEGPSILRIQQVVRGDSAAYFCASSEQGRSTNEKLFFGSGTQLSVL.

The chain employs TRBV7-9 and TRBJ2-2; the D gene is possibly TRBD1 (5 bases). Trimming removed 3 bases from V and 2 bases from J, with 10 bases in between. Per the germline V gene, CDR1 is SEHNR and CDR2 is FQNEAQ (reference sequence). The CDR3 is made up of 15 amino acids. CDR3 nucleotide sequence: TGTGCCAGCAGCTTCGGGCAGGGTAACACCGGGGAGCTGTTTTTT. The encoded protein is CASSFGQGNTGELFF.

This rearrangement joins TRBV28 to TRBJ1-5, with D tentatively TRBD1 (6 bases). The CDR3 covers 15 residues. CDR1 is MDHEN and CDR2 is SYDVKM in the germline V gene. Trimming stripped 4 bases from V and 4 bases from J, with 14 bases between. CDR3 nucleotides: TGTGCCAGCAGTTCCGAGGGGGGGAGGAATCAGCCCCAGCATTTT. Translating it yields CASSSEGGRNQPQHF.

The chain uses TRBV6-1 and TRBJ2-2; 11 bases fit TRBD1. This CDR3 region has 18 residues. Germline V lookup: CDR1 MNHNS, CDR2 SASEGT. V was pared by 2 bases and J by 0 bases, with 5 bases of the junction left unmatched. CDR3 nucleotide sequence: TGTGCCAGCAGTGAAATTTTGGGACAGGGGGCGAACACCGGGGAGCTGTTTTTT. Translating it yields CASSEILGQGANTGELFF.

This clone was counted once. The rearrangement uses TRBV6-2 or TRBV6-3 and TRBJ2-6; TRBD1 is a possible D gene (5 bases). The CDR3 length is 15 residues. Germline-derived CDR1 and CDR2 are MNHEY and SVGEGT. V shed 2 bases and J shed 1 base, with 6 bases lying between them. In DNA, the CDR3 is TGTGCCAGCAGTTACCAGGGTTCTGGGGCCAACGTCCTGACTTTC. Protein: CASSYQGSGANVLTF.

This chain uses TRBV10-3 with TRBJ2-1; weak D call: TRBD1 (6 bases). V gave up 10 bases and J gave up 5 bases, with 12 bases separating them. The V gene's germline CDR1 is ENHRY and CDR2 SYGVKD. This CDR3 has 12 residues. The CDR3 DNA is TGTGCCACGACCGGACAGAACAATGAGCAGTTCTTC. This codes for CATTGQNNEQFF.

Note on this clone: The sample contains more than one DNA sequence encoding this CDR3. This chain uses TRBV30 with TRBJ1-6; D remains unclear. The CDR3 has 13 residues. V dropped 1 base and J dropped 7 bases, with 8 bases sitting between them. The germline CDR1 and CDR2 sequences are GTSNPN and SVGIG (reference sequence). CDR3 coding DNA: TGTGCCTGGAGTGGGGGAGGGAATTCACCCCTCCACTTT. Its protein is CAWSGGGNSPLHF. Supplemented by reference TRBV30 and TRBJ1-6, the full variable domain reads SQTIHQWPATLVQPVGSPLSLECTVEGTSNPNLYWYRQAAGRGLQLLFYSVGIGQISSEVPQNLSASRPQDRQFILSSKKLLLSDSGFYLCAWSGGGNSPLHFGNGTRLTVT.